Following are 21 T cell receptor beta chains from one sample sequenced in a study of glioma-infiltrating T cells (dated by TCRdb to 2016 to 2018). Reads for this sample came from an Illumina MiSeq. The iRepertoire nested amplicon-rescue multiplex PCR (arm-PCR) platform was used to amplify TCR alpha and beta CDR3 regions from RNA. Using fastp at Q25 and MiXCR, TCRdb reprocessed the public reads and kept productive beta chains. CDR3 protein duplicates are merged, each entry listing the most common genes and DNA. This sample lists around 350,000 distinct CDR3 sequences; about 40% were detected once. The ten largest clones represent around 11% of the sample. Sequenced sample: glioma tissue, nonneoplastic brain tissue, or PBMCs (not recorded which). These receptors originate from a human donor with low-grade glioma or glioblastoma, undergoing nonglioma brain surgery, or in good health (not recorded which).

Many counts were recorded for this clonotype. The chain links TRBV6-2 or TRBV6-3 to TRBJ2-5; D possibly corresponds to TRBD2 (6 bases). The CDR3 extends over 13 amino acids. The V gene lost 6 bases and the J gene lost 3 bases, with 11 bases spanning the gap. Germline CDR1 reads MNHEY; CDR2 reads SVGEGT. The CDR3 loop reads CASSGGEKETQYF. The DNA for the CDR3 is TGTGCCAGCAGCGGCGGGGAGAAAGAGACCCAGTACTTC.

Remarks on this clonotype: A clone one base away is much larger, so this may be a read error. The chain has TRBV20-1 and TRBJ2-7; the D is unclear. V was trimmed by 3 bases and J by 7 bases, leaving 16 bases between them. The CDR3 runs 13 residues. Germline CDR1 reads DFQATT; CDR2 reads SNEGSKA (reference sequence). CDR3 sequence reads: CSARGLLVSEQYF. In DNA, the CDR3 is TGCAGTGCTAGGGGTCTTCTCGTTTCGGAGCAGTACTTC.

The V and J genes are TRBV6-1 and TRBJ2-2, with 8 bases identical to TRBD1. Trimming took 6 bases from V and 8 from J; bases not matched to a gene: 14. The CDR3 is 16 amino acids. From germline, CDR1 is MNHNS and CDR2 SASEGT. The CDR3 is CASSSGTGPHIGELFF. The DNA of the CDR3 is TGTGCCAGCAGCTCCGGGACAGGCCCCCACATTGGGGAGCTGTTTTTT.

In regard to this clonotype: This is likely a read error, given that the CDR3 carries no conserved phenylalanine or tryptophan at its end. The chain carries TRBV27 and TRBJ2-2; D call uncertain. Trimming removed 2 bases from V and 0 bases from J, with 10 bases in between. The CDR3 totals 16 residues. CDR1 is MNHEY, CDR2 SMNVEV, per germline (reference sequence). The CDR3 sequence is CASSLVGFANTGELFS. DNA for the CDR3: TGTGCCAGCAGTTTAGTGGGATTCGCGAACACCGGGGAGCTGTTTTCT.

This clonotype was found many times. The genes are TRBV6-2 or TRBV6-3 and TRBJ1-1; the D gene is possibly TRBD1 (5 bases). The CDR3 sequence is 14 residues long. Looked up from germline, CDR1 is MNHEY and CDR2 is SVGEGT. The V end lost 2 bases, the J end lost 3 bases, and 10 bases lay between the germline ends. As DNA, the CDR3 is TGTGCCAGCAGTTACGATATGGGGGACACTGAAGCTTTCTTT. Its translation is CASSYDMGDTEAFF.

This clonotype was counted between two and nine times. V is TRBV24-1 and J is TRBJ2-5; 8 bases match TRBD2. The length of the CDR3 is 17 residues. The V gene's germline CDR1 is KGHDR and CDR2 SFDVKD. V shed 1 base and J 5 bases; nucleotides not matched to a gene: 11. The CDR3 bases are TGTGCCACCAGTGATTTTGCGGACGGGAGGGCCGTTGAGACCCAGTACTTC. Translation: CATSDFADGRAVETQYF.

This clonotype was found many times. The V gene is TRBV7-8, the J gene TRBJ1-2; a weak D match, TRBD1 (5 bases). Per the germline V gene, CDR1 is SGHVS and CDR2 is FQNEAQ. The CDR3 runs 14 residues. V lost 1 base, J lost 3 bases, and 9 bases lay in between. CDR3 nucleotide sequence: TGTGCCAGCAGCTTAGAAGGGGTTCACTATGGCTACACCTTC. The encoded protein is CASSLEGVHYGYTF.

This sequence joins TRBV10-3 and TRBJ1-1; D not resolved. The germline gives CDR1 ENHRY, CDR2 SYGVKD. The length of the CDR3 is 13 residues. Between the trimmed V and J ends, which lost 3 bases and 0 bases, there was a span of 5 bases. Here the CDR3 DNA reads TGTGCCATCAGTGACACAATGAACACTGAAGCTTTCTTT. It is translated as CAISDTMNTEAFF.

Only one count was recorded for this clonotype. CDR3 residues: CASSIDSVANTGELFF. As DNA, the CDR3 is TGTGCCAGCAGTATCGATTCCGTCGCGAACACCGGGGAGCTGTTTTTT. The chain has TRBV2 and TRBJ2-2; no clear D gene. This CDR3 is built from 16 residues. The V and J ends lost 5 bases and 0 bases respectively, with 13 bases between them. CDR1 is SNHLY and CDR2 is FYNNEI in the germline V gene.

This clonotype was counted a few times. In nucleotides, the CDR3 is TGTGCCAGCAGCTTAGAAATGGGTAATTCACCCCTCCACTTT. It specifies CASSLEMGNSPLHF. This sequence joins TRBV7-2 and TRBJ1-6; D gene ambiguous. Trimming shortened V by 1 base and J by 6 bases, and 7 bases separated the two germline ends. This CDR3 spans 14 amino acids. Germline CDR1 reads SGHTA; CDR2 reads FQGNSA.

The chain couples TRBV20-1 to TRBJ2-7, with D unresolved. The CDR3 runs to 13 residues. Between the trimmed V and J ends, which lost 3 bases and 3 bases, there was a span of 12 bases. The germline V gene encodes CDR1 DFQATT and CDR2 SNEGSKA (reference sequence). DNA of the CDR3: TGCAGTGCTAGGGTAGGACGGTACTACGAGCAGTACTTC. Translating gives CSARVGRYYEQYF.

The rearrangement joins TRBV20-1 to TRBJ2-7; D tentatively fits TRBD1 or TRBD2 (5 bases each). The CDR3 loop spans 15 amino acids. CDR1 DFQATT and CDR2 SNEGSKA come from the germline V gene (reference sequence). Trimming shortened V by 0 bases and J by 4 bases, and 16 bases separated the two germline ends. Here the CDR3 DNA reads TGCAGTGCTAGAGATTACAGGAGAGGGGATTACGAGCAGTACTTC. This gives the protein CSARDYRRGDYEQYF.

This clonotype was seen at least ten times. The chain links TRBV6-2 or TRBV6-3 to TRBJ1-1, with a tentative D call TRBD1 (5 bases). V was clipped by 6 bases and J by 1 base, with 12 bases between them. Germline V gene sequence: CDR1 MNHEY, CDR2 SVGEGT. The CDR3 runs 14 residues. This CDR3 is CASRVTGQNTEAFF. As DNA, the CDR3 is TGTGCCAGCAGGGTAACTGGACAGAACACTGAAGCTTTCTTT.

Comments on this clonotype: Being one base from a much bigger clone, this may be a read error. This sequence joins TRBV4-1 and TRBJ2-7; tentatively, D is TRBD1 (6 bases). Trimming took off 5 bases at V and 4 bases at J, with 18 bases between the two ends. This CDR3 comprises 15 residues. Germline CDR1 reads MGHRA; CDR2 reads YSYEKL. This chain's CDR3 is CASSFNYRAGYEQYF. DNA of the CDR3: TGCGCCAGCAGCTTTAACTACAGGGCTGGTTACGAGCAGTACTTC.

This clonotype came up once. The rearrangement joins TRBV12-3 or TRBV12-4 to TRBJ1-1; 7 bases fit TRBD1. The CDR3 extends over 14 amino acids. V shed 5 bases and J 4 bases; nucleotides not matched to a gene: 7. CDR3: CASSETGILTEAFF. As DNA, the CDR3 is TGTGCCAGCAGTGAGACAGGGATACTCACTGAAGCTTTCTTT.

V gene TRBV27 combines with J gene TRBJ2-7; tentatively, D is TRBD1 (5 bases). Trimming removed 5 bases at V and 1 base at J, with 15 bases between. The CDR3 is 15 amino acids. Germline V CDR1 and CDR2: MNHEY, SMNVEV (reference sequence). The CDR3 bases are TGTGCCAGCAGTAACGACAGACATTGGTCCTACGAGCAGTACTTC. Translation gives CASSNDRHWSYEQYF.

With respect to this clonotype: The junction departs from the called germline gene at one end, perhaps through a read error. The V and J genes are TRBV25-1 and TRBJ2-7, with 8 bases fitting TRBD2. Germline CDR1 reads MGHDK; CDR2 reads SYGVNS. The CDR3 runs 13 residues. The CDR3 nucleotides read TGTGCCAGCACCAACGGCGGGGGGTACGGGCAGTACTTC. This codes for CASTNGGGYGQYF.

This clonotype was seen ten or more times. CDR3 protein: CATQNLDGFYYSNQPQHF. CDR3 nucleotide sequence: TGTGCCACCCAAAACCTTGACGGGTTCTATTATAGCAATCAGCCCCAGCATTTT. V gene TRBV15 combines with J gene TRBJ1-5, with D uncertain. The CDR3 covers 18 residues. Trimming shortened V by 8 bases and J by 0 bases, and 23 bases separated the two germline ends. Looked up from germline, CDR1 is LNHNV and CDR2 is YYDKDF (reference sequence).

The genes are TRBV20-1 and TRBJ2-1, with 7 bases matching TRBD2. This CDR3 is built from 16 residues. Losses at the gene ends were 2 bases for V and 0 bases for J; bases not matched to a gene: 7. Germline CDR1 reads DFQATT; CDR2 reads SNEGSKA (reference sequence). As DNA, the CDR3 is TGCAGTGCTAGAACCCTAGCGGAAAGCTCCTACAATGAGCAGTTCTTC. Translation gives CSARTLAESSYNEQFF.

A note on this clonotype: A read error is possible here, since a much larger clone lies one base away. The V call is TRBV20-1, the J call TRBJ2-7, with D perhaps assigned TRBD1 or TRBD2 (5 bases each). Germline V gene data show CDR1 as DFQATT and CDR2 as SNEGSKA (reference sequence). V was clipped by 0 bases and J by 6 bases, with 9 bases between them. The CDR3 is 12 residues long. The CDR3 DNA sequence: TGCAGTGCTAGAGATTCCGGGACCGAGCAGTACTTC. This codes for CSARDSGTEQYF.

This clonotype was seen repeatedly, ten times or more. J is TRBJ2-5 and V is TRBV25-1, with no clear D. Trimming stripped 3 bases from V and 5 bases from J, with 7 bases between. CDR1 is MGHDK and CDR2 is SYGVNS in the germline V gene. The CDR3 has 12 amino acids. The CDR3 here is CASSEGAETQYF. The CDR3 region has the DNA TGTGCCAGCAGTGAGGGTGCGGAGACCCAGTACTTC.